Shown below are 29 T cell receptor beta chains from a single sample sequenced in a study of blood T cells in healthy people across ages. Primers used in a second PCR of roughly 7 to 11 cycles were a sample-barcoded 5' primer and a J-beta primer mix. TCRdb analysed the 5' RACE reads with MiXCR anew, one entry per CDR3 protein. The sample has approximately 1.5 million distinct CDR3 sequences; roughly 43% are singletons. Sequencing was done on a sample of blood. These receptors came from a young woman in good health.

A word on this clonotype: A clone one base away is much larger, so this may be a read error. The chain has TRBV11-1 and TRBJ2-5; tentative D call: TRBD1 (6 bases). Near its end, the DNA agrees better with TRBJ2-1, so the J call may be wrong. This CDR3 has 13 amino acids. The germline V gene has CDR1 SGHAT and CDR2 FQDESV (reference sequence). CDR3 region: CASSLGQEETQFF. In DNA form, the CDR3 reads TGTGCCAGCAGCTTAGGACAGGAAGAGACCCAGTTCTTC.

This chain connects TRBV20-1 to TRBJ1-5; D remains unclear. CDR3 length equals 19 residues. Germline values: CDR1 DFQATT, CDR2 SNEGSKA (reference sequence). V was cut by 2 bases and J by 0 bases, with 23 bases left in between. The CDR3 DNA sequence: TGCAGTGCTAGACATCGTAAAGACTTTGGGGTTCATAGCAATCAGCCCCAGCATTTT. This sequence encodes CSARHRKDFGVHSNQPQHF.

The chain uses TRBV3-1 and TRBJ2-1; 7 nucleotides agree with TRBD1. V gave up 4 bases and J gave up 10 bases; unmatched junction bases: 22. The CDR3 is made up of 18 amino acids. Germline-derived CDR1 and CDR2 are LGHDT and YNNKEL (reference sequence). The CDR3 sequence: CASSLSIPGQRILGEQFF. CDR3 nucleotide sequence: TGTGCCAGCAGCCTTTCCATCCCGGGACAGCGAATCTTGGGAGAGCAGTTCTTC.

This clonotype was recorded many times. The chain links TRBV7-9 to TRBJ2-1; D possibly corresponds to TRBD2 (6 bases). The CDR3 runs 17 residues. V was shortened by 4 bases and J by 7 bases, with 23 bases between the two germline ends. Germline V gene sequence: CDR1 SEHNR, CDR2 FQNEAQ (reference sequence). The CDR3 DNA reads as TGTGCCAGCAGCTCAACACTAGCAATTAAGGGTGGTAATGAGCAGTTCTTC. Translated, it gives CASSSTLAIKGGNEQFF.

The V call is TRBV6-5, the J call TRBJ1-2; D gene uncertain. The CDR3 is made up of 15 amino acids. Germline V gives CDR1 MNHEY, CDR2 SVGAGI. The V gene lost 4 bases and the J gene lost 0 bases, with 12 bases spanning the gap. For the CDR3, the DNA is TGTGCCAGCAGTTTCACTTCGAAAGCTAACTATGGCTACACCTTC. This translates into CASSFTSKANYGYTF.

The J gene is TRBJ1-3, the V gene TRBV4-1; D is possibly TRBD1 (6 bases). CDR3 length equals 16 residues. Per the germline V gene, CDR1 is MGHRA and CDR2 is YSYEKL. V was pared by 8 bases and J by 0 bases, with 17 bases between. DNA of the CDR3: TGCGCCAGCGTTCGAATCCCAGGGGTCTCTGGAAACACCATATATTTT. This codes for CASVRIPGVSGNTIYF.

This clonotype was counted only a few times. The chain uses TRBV7-9 and TRBJ1-2; possible D gene TRBD1, 5 bases. Between the trimmed V and J ends, which lost 0 bases and 7 bases, there was a span of 15 bases. The CDR3 covers 15 residues. Per the germline V gene, CDR1 is SEHNR and CDR2 is FQNEAQ (reference sequence). CDR3 nucleotides: TGTGCCAGCAGCTTAGCCGGTACGGGGGAGCGTGGCTACACCTTC. It yields the protein CASSLAGTGERGYTF.

This clonotype was seen more than once but under ten times. V is TRBV5-1 and J is TRBJ2-3; D is unclear. This CDR3 is built from 14 residues. Germline CDR1 reads SGHRS; CDR2 reads YFSETQ. The V and J ends lost 0 bases and 2 bases respectively, with 7 bases between them. The CDR3 nucleotides read TGCGCCAGCAGCTTGGGTTCGGTCACAGATACGCAGTATTTT. As protein: CASSLGSVTDTQYF.

This clonotype appeared a few times. CDR3 DNA sequence: TGTGCCAGCAGCCGTGGTGCGCGGTATGAGCAGTTCTTC. This codes for CASSRGARYEQFF. The chain has TRBV7-9 and TRBJ2-1, with D hard to call. V lost 5 bases, J lost 8 bases, and 13 bases lay in between. Germline CDR1 is SEHNR and CDR2 is FQNEAQ (reference sequence). The CDR3 contains 13 residues.

The V and J genes are TRBV6-5 and TRBJ2-7; D remains unclear. Trimming cost V 0 bases and J 0 bases, with 6 bases left between them. Per the germline V gene, CDR1 is MNHEY and CDR2 is SVGAGI. There are 14 residues in the CDR3. CDR3 sequence: CASSYSLVSYEQYF. CDR3 in DNA: TGTGCCAGCAGTTACTCCTTGGTCTCCTACGAGCAGTACTTC.

CDR3 protein: CSAGQTYSNQPQHF. In nucleotides, the CDR3 is TGCAGTGCCGGACAGACATATAGCAATCAGCCCCAGCATTTT. The rearrangement links TRBV20-1 to TRBJ1-5, with TRBD1 as a possible D gene (6 bases). The CDR3 runs to 14 residues. V shed 6 bases and J shed 0 bases, with 12 bases lying between them. Germline V gives CDR1 DFQATT, CDR2 SNEGSKA (reference sequence).

Only a few counts were recorded for this clonotype. V and J are TRBV27 and TRBJ1-1; the D gene is possibly TRBD1 (6 bases). This CDR3 is built from 18 residues. Trimming pared 3 bases from V and 8 bases from J, leaving 28 bases between. The germline CDR1 and CDR2 sequences are MNHEY and SMNVEV (reference sequence). The CDR3 is CASSLVRRGGKPRQEAFF. Here the CDR3 DNA reads TGTGCCAGCAGTTTGGTCCGCAGGGGTGGGAAACCCAGACAGGAAGCTTTCTTT.

The chain uses TRBV7-2 and TRBJ2-5; D perhaps matches TRBD2 (5 bases). V gave up 5 bases and J gave up 11 bases, with 27 bases separating them. The length of the CDR3 is 16 residues. Per germline, CDR1 SGHTA and CDR2 FQGNSA. DNA of the CDR3: TGTGCCAGCAGCCCCTACCATGGACTGCACCACAATGAGCAGTACTTC. Its protein is CASSPYHGLHHNEQYF.

Comments on this clonotype: A read error may explain this, as a much larger clone is one base away. This rearrangement joins TRBV29-1 to TRBJ2-1, with D possibly matching TRBD2 (6 bases). The CDR3 sequence is 13 residues long. From germline, CDR1 is SQVTM and CDR2 ANQGSEA. The ends were cut back, 4 bases at V and 6 bases at J, with 13 bases in the middle. CDR3: CSVVADNSNEQFF. CDR3 DNA sequence: TGCAGCGTTGTAGCGGATAACTCCAATGAGCAGTTCTTC.

This clonotype was seen a handful of times. The chain has TRBV5-1 and TRBJ2-3; no clear D gene. Between the trimmed V and J ends, which lost 2 bases and 0 bases, there was a span of 10 bases. The CDR3 has 15 residues. CDR1 SGHRS and CDR2 YFSETQ come from the germline V gene. For the CDR3, the DNA is TGCGCCAGCAGCTTAAGACGGGCAAGCACAGATACGCAGTATTTT. Encoded protein: CASSLRRASTDTQYF.

This clonotype came up once. The rearrangement uses TRBV12-3 or TRBV12-4 and TRBJ2-2; 11 bases map to TRBD2. The CDR3 contains 18 residues. V dropped 7 bases and J dropped 5; count of bases not matched to a gene: 15. CDR3 sequence: CASTSGIAGGPYTGELFF. CDR3 nucleotide sequence: TGTGCCAGCACCTCCGGAATAGCGGGAGGGCCTTATACCGGGGAGCTGTTTTTT.

This clonotype was observed a handful of times. The chain links TRBV12-3 or TRBV12-4 to TRBJ2-1; 11 bases line up with TRBD2. J gave up 6 bases and V 2 bases, and 9 bases lay outside the gene matches. CDR3 length: 17 amino acids. Here the CDR3 reads CASSLRLAGPFVNEQFF. CDR3 DNA sequence: TGTGCCAGCAGTTTAAGACTAGCGGGACCATTTGTCAATGAGCAGTTCTTC.

This clonotype was detected a few times. The V and J genes are TRBV9 and TRBJ2-7; 7 nucleotides match TRBD1. CDR3 length equals 16 residues. Germline values: CDR1 SGDLS, CDR2 YYNGEE. With 5 bases clipped from V and 0 bases from J, the junction kept 11 bases outside the gene matches. The CDR3 DNA follows: TGTGCCAGCAGAGCGAAGGGGGCTAAGTACTCCTACGAGCAGTACTTC. Translation gives CASRAKGAKYSYEQYF.

The chain couples TRBV4-3 to TRBJ2-7, with 8 bases that match TRBD1. The germline CDR1 and CDR2 sequences are LGHNA and YSLEER. V dropped 8 bases and J dropped 4; count of bases not matched to a gene: 13. The CDR3 totals 15 residues. The CDR3 DNA reads TGCGCCAGCGCAGCCGGCTCGACAGGGGCATACGAGCAGTACTTC. Translation: CASAAGSTGAYEQYF.

This clonotype was counted a few times. The rearrangement joins TRBV27 to TRBJ2-5; 11 bases are a match to TRBD1. The DNA matches TRBJ2-7 better at its end, which makes the J call doubtful. Germline lookup yields CDR1 MNHEY and CDR2 SMNVEV (reference sequence). This CDR3 comprises 14 residues. The CDR3 DNA is TGTGCCAGCAGCATGGGACAGGGGGAGTACGAGCAGTACTTC. Residues: CASSMGQGEYEQYF.

The chain joins TRBV20-1 to TRBJ2-1; possible D gene TRBD2, 6 bases. Trimming removed 5 bases from V and 10 bases from J, with 24 bases in between. Germline CDR1 DFQATT, CDR2 SNEGSKA (reference sequence). This CDR3 region has 15 residues. The CDR3 loop reads CSAYPPGVVGYEQFF. CDR3 DNA: TGCAGTGCTTACCCTCCGGGAGTTGTAGGATACGAGCAGTTCTTC.

V is TRBV27 and J is TRBJ2-7, with a possible D match to TRBD1 (7 bases). The germline V gene encodes CDR1 MNHEY and CDR2 SMNVEV (reference sequence). CDR3 length: 14 amino acids. Trimming took off 3 bases at V and 2 bases at J, with 11 bases between the two ends. CDR3 region: CASSFQGGPYEQYF. CDR3 nucleotide sequence: TGTGCCAGCAGTTTTCAGGGGGGCCCCTACGAGCAGTACTTC.

The chain's CDR3 is CAWAYRGTEAFF. The CDR3, as DNA: TGTGCCTGGGCATACAGGGGCACTGAAGCTTTCTTT. The chain recombines TRBV30 with TRBJ1-1, with TRBD1 identical over 7 bases. J lost 4 bases, V lost 5 bases, and 4 bases had no gene match. Germline CDR1 reads GTSNPN; CDR2 reads SVGIG (reference sequence). The CDR3 extends over 12 amino acids. Full variable domain (rest looked up from reference TRBV30 and TRBJ1-1): SQTIHQWPATLVQPVGSPLSLECTVEGTSNPNLYWYRQAAGRGLQLLFYSVGIGQISSEVPQNLSASRPQDRQFILSSKKLLLSDSGFYLCAWAYRGTEAFFGQGTRLTVV.

This clonotype has ten or more counts. The chain links TRBV15 to TRBJ2-6, with D possibly being TRBD1 (6 bases). Germline-derived CDR1 and CDR2 are LNHNV and YYDKDF (reference sequence). V lost 0 bases, J lost 3 bases, and 6 bases lay in between. This CDR3 is built from 15 residues. Written as DNA, the CDR3 is TGTGCCACCAGCAGAGACAGGGGTGGGGCCAACGTCCTGACTTTC. Encoded protein: CATSRDRGGANVLTF.

The chain employs TRBV7-2 and TRBJ1-1; no clear D. This CDR3 has 11 residues. V was shortened by 5 bases and J by 5 bases, with 6 bases between the two germline ends. Germline CDR1 and CDR2: SGHTA and FQGNSA. The CDR3 bases are TGTGCCAGCAGCACCCTAACTGAAGCTTTCTTT. Translated: CASSTLTEAFF.

The chain is built from TRBV7-2 and TRBJ2-3; tentative D call: TRBD2 (6 bases). V lost 6 bases to trimming and J lost 0 bases, with 22 bases between them. Germline V CDR1 and CDR2: SGHTA, FQGNSA. The CDR3 covers 18 residues. In nucleotides, the CDR3 is TGTGCCAGCAGAGTTCGCCCTCCGGGACTGACTAGCACAGATACGCAGTATTTT. Translated, it gives CASRVRPPGLTSTDTQYF.

The chain recombines TRBV7-9 with TRBJ2-1, with 8 nucleotides matching TRBD2. Per germline, CDR1 SEHNR and CDR2 FQNEAQ (reference sequence). Unmatched junction bases numbered 5, after V lost 3 bases and J lost 4 bases. This CDR3 has 15 amino acids. CDR3 residues: CASSFNSGGYNEQFF. DNA for the CDR3: TGTGCCAGCAGCTTCAACAGCGGGGGTTACAATGAGCAGTTCTTC.

This clonotype was detected only a few times. The J gene is TRBJ2-3, the V gene TRBV6-5; perhaps TRBD2 as D (5 bases). The CDR3 runs to 16 residues. Trimming left V 4 bases short and J 6 bases short, with 20 bases between. Germline CDR1 MNHEY, CDR2 SVGAGI. The CDR3 DNA is TGTGCCAGCAGTTCGACGGCTAGCAGTGCTGGTGATACGCAGTATTTT. Protein product: CASSSTASSAGDTQYF.

This clonotype was seen ten or more times. The J gene is TRBJ2-1, the V gene TRBV4-2; D unclear. The CDR3 has 12 amino acids. Germline values: CDR1 LGHNA, CDR2 YNFKEQ. Trimming left V 0 bases short and J 10 bases short, with 7 bases between. CDR3 region: CASSQDLGEQFF. The CDR3 DNA sequence: TGTGCCAGCAGCCAAGATCTTGGGGAGCAGTTCTTC.